Following are 19 T cell receptor beta chains from one sample sequenced in a study of cytomegalovirus exposure and HLA in healthy donors. Both 60 Vbeta primers and 13 Jbeta primers went into the PCR. Assay: immunoSEQ multiplex PCR; the TCRdb copy retains only in-frame clones and omits some. This sample yields 90,000 to 110,000 clones, of which around 70% are seen a single time; around 1.3% belongs to the top ten. Material for sequencing was PBMCs. The source is a man aged 40-49 years in good health and CMV-seronegative.

The chain couples TRBV11-2 to TRBJ1-5; no firm D call. Germline CDR1 is SGHAT and CDR2 is FQNNGV. Trimming removed 0 bases at V and 4 bases at J, with 7 bases between. This CDR3 is 14 amino acids long. CDR3: CASSLDHGNQPQHF. In nucleotides, the CDR3 is TGTGCCAGCAGCTTAGATCACGGTAATCAGCCCCAGCATTTT.

This chain connects TRBV10-3 to TRBJ2-6, with a tentative D call TRBD1 (6 bases). Per the germline V gene, CDR1 is ENHRY and CDR2 is SYGVKD. The CDR3 totals 16 residues. V was cut by 7 bases and J by 0 bases, with 13 bases left in between. The CDR3, as DNA: TGTGCCATCACCCCGGGACAAAGCTCTGGGGCCAACGTCCTGACTTTC. Translation gives CAITPGQSSGANVLTF.

This rearrangement joins TRBV5-1 to TRBJ2-1, with 7 nucleotides matching TRBD2. The V gene's germline CDR1 is SGHRS and CDR2 YFSETQ. J lost 1 base, V lost 1 base, and 8 bases had no gene match. The CDR3 is 17 amino acids. The DNA for the CDR3 is TGCGCCAGCAGCTTGTATGGCGGGGGTGGTTCCTACAATGAGCAGTTCTTC. As protein: CASSLYGGGGSYNEQFF.

The genes are TRBV2 and TRBJ2-1; 13 nucleotides match TRBD2. CDR1 is SNHLY, CDR2 FYNNEI, per germline. The CDR3 is 15 residues long. The trim removed 7 bases at V and 9 bases at J, leaving 9 bases unmatched. The CDR3 DNA sequence: TGTGCCAGCAAAAAAGGACTAGCGGGAGAAGCTGAGCAGTTCTTC. It codes for CASKKGLAGEAEQFF. Filled out from reference TRBV2 and TRBJ2-1, the complete variable domain reads EPEVTQTPSHQVTQMGQEVILRCVPISNHLYFYWYRQILGQKVEFLVSFYNNEISEKSEIFDDQFSVERPDGSNFTLKIRSTKLEDSAMYFCASKKGLAGEAEQFFGPGTRLTVL.

The chain combines TRBV10-2 with TRBJ1-4, with a possible D match to TRBD1 (6 bases). The germline CDR1 and CDR2 sequences are WSHSY and SAAADI. This CDR3 comprises 13 residues. V shed 5 bases and J shed 8 bases, with 12 bases lying between them. Here the CDR3 reads CASSRQGHEKLFF. CDR3 in DNA: TGCGCCAGCAGTAGGCAGGGGCACGAAAAACTGTTTTTT.

This sequence joins TRBV7-9 and TRBJ1-1, with 9 nucleotides matching TRBD1. Per the germline V gene, CDR1 is SEHNR and CDR2 is FQNEAQ (reference sequence). This CDR3 region has 14 residues. V dropped 5 bases and J dropped 6; count of bases not matched to a gene: 7. The CDR3 region has the DNA TGTGCCAGCAGCGACCCGGGACAGGGTTCTGAAGCTTTCTTT. Protein: CASSDPGQGSEAFF.

The chain is built from TRBV27 and TRBJ2-7; TRBD1 matches 10 bases. The V segment lost 3 bases and the J segment 3 bases; nucleotides outside the gene matches: 5. From germline, CDR1 is MNHEY and CDR2 SMNVEV (reference sequence). The length of the CDR3 is 15 residues. DNA of the CDR3: TGTGCCAGCAGTTTGGGACAGGGGAGTTACTACGAGCAGTACTTC. Its protein product is CASSLGQGSYYEQYF.

This chain's CDR3 is CASSAQQGAGYQPQHF. In DNA form, the CDR3 reads TGTGCCAGCAGCGCACAACAGGGGGCCGGGTATCAGCCCCAGCATTTT. The V and J genes are TRBV11-2 and TRBJ1-5, with TRBD1 matching 9 bases. CDR3 length: 16 residues. Looked up from germline, CDR1 is SGHAT and CDR2 is FQNNGV. The trim removed 5 bases at V and 5 bases at J, leaving 10 bases unmatched.

This chain connects TRBV5-1 to TRBJ2-1; D is uncertain. Germline CDR1 and CDR2: SGHRS and YFSETQ. CDR3 length: 13 residues. V was cut by 2 bases and J by 5 bases, with 8 bases left in between. The CDR3 here is CASSFTNNNEQFF. The CDR3, as DNA: TGCGCCAGCAGCTTCACCAACAACAATGAGCAGTTCTTC.

The chain uses TRBV4-1 and TRBJ2-7; tentatively, D is TRBD1 (6 bases). The CDR3 contains 17 residues. Per germline, CDR1 MGHRA and CDR2 YSYEKL. Trimming took 5 bases from V and 0 from J, leaving 20 bases between them. The CDR3 sequence: CASSNFNPGTSSYEQYF. CDR3 in DNA: TGCGCCAGCAGCAACTTTAATCCCGGGACATCCTCCTACGAGCAGTACTTC.

This chain joins TRBV14 and TRBJ2-7; a weak D match, TRBD1 (6 bases). The germline gives CDR1 SGHDN, CDR2 FVKESK. The CDR3 is 15 amino acids. Trimming cost V 3 bases and J 2 bases, with 14 bases left between them. The CDR3 is CASSQYLQGTYEQYF. CDR3 nucleotides: TGTGCCAGCAGCCAGTACCTACAGGGAACCTACGAGCAGTACTTC.

As for this clone: Its ends do not fully match the called genes, so a read error is possible. The chain combines TRBV19 with TRBJ2-1; tentatively, D is TRBD2 (6 bases). The CDR3 loop spans 13 amino acids. CDR1 and CDR2 (germline): LNHDA, SQIVND (reference sequence). The CDR3 reads CANSTGVRNEQFF. The CDR3 DNA sequence: TGTGCCAATAGTACGGGGGTTAGGAATGAGCAGTTCTTC.

CDR3 coding DNA: TGTGCCAGCAGCGTAGGGACAGGCCCTTACGAGCAGTACTTC. It codes for CASSVGTGPYEQYF. The V call is TRBV9, the J call TRBJ2-7; TRBD1 aligns across 7 bases. Germline assignment: CDR1 SGDLS and CDR2 YYNGEE. J lost 4 bases, V lost 0 bases, and 4 bases had no gene match. CDR3 length: 14 residues.

The chain uses TRBV2 and TRBJ2-3; 10 nucleotides align to TRBD2. Germline V CDR1 and CDR2: SNHLY, FYNNEI. The V gene end was trimmed by 8 bases and the J gene end by 5 bases; junction bases not matched to a gene: 4. The length of the CDR3 is 13 residues. Here the CDR3 reads CASLRTSGDTQYF. The CDR3 DNA reads TGTGCCAGCTTACGGACTAGCGGAGATACGCAGTATTTT.

The CDR3 DNA reads as TGTGCCAGCAGCCGTTCTAGCGGGGACACATACGAGCAGTACTTC. It is translated as CASSRSSGDTYEQYF. V and J are TRBV7-2 and TRBJ2-7; 9 bases map to TRBD2. The junction had 9 bases not matched to a gene; V was cut back by 5 bases and J by 4 bases. The germline V gene encodes CDR1 SGHTA and CDR2 FQGNSA. The length of the CDR3 is 15 residues.

The genes are TRBV6-6 and TRBJ1-4; D might be TRBD1 (5 bases). CDR1 MNHNY and CDR2 SVGAGI come from the germline V gene (reference sequence). This CDR3 contains 13 residues. The V and J ends lost 6 bases and 8 bases respectively, with 13 bases between them. The CDR3 protein is CASRPRDYEKLFF. CDR3 bases: TGTGCCAGCAGACCCCGGGACTACGAAAAACTGTTTTTT.

The rearrangement links TRBV12-5 to TRBJ2-7, with 10 bases matching TRBD2. V gave up 3 bases and J gave up 5 bases; unmatched junction bases: 13. This CDR3 region has 17 residues. Germline V gene lookup returns CDR1 LGHNT and CDR2 FRNRAP. CDR3 sequence reads: CASGLRGLAEYRDEQYF. The CDR3 nucleotides are TGTGCTAGTGGTTTACGCGGACTAGCGGAATACAGGGACGAGCAGTACTTC. Full variable domain (outside the CDR3, taken from reference TRBV12-5 and TRBJ2-7): DARVTQTPRHKVTEMGQEVTMRCQPILGHNTVFWYRQTMMQGLELLAYFRNRAPLDDSGMPKDRFSAEMPDATLATLKIQPSEPRDSAVYFCASGLRGLAEYRDEQYFGPGTRLTVT.

Regarding this clone: Because the CDR3's place on the DNA is in doubt, the DNA is left out and the CDR3 is given as listed by TCRdb. The chain links TRBV27 to TRBJ2-5; the table assigns TRBD2, which was not confirmed against the DNA. Looked up from germline, CDR1 is MNHEY and CDR2 is SMNVEV (reference sequence). The CDR3 is 14 residues long, ends included. Here the CDR3 reads CASSLGTGVETQYF.

V and J are TRBV7-2 and TRBJ2-7; no definite D call. CDR1 and CDR2 (germline): SGHTA, FQGNSA. V gave up 3 bases and J gave up 3 bases, with 9 bases separating them. This CDR3 region has 13 residues. The CDR3 here is CASSFDPGYEQYF. The DNA for the CDR3 is TGTGCCAGCAGCTTCGATCCAGGCTACGAGCAGTACTTC.